Below are 12 T cell receptor beta chains sequenced from a single sample in a study of blood T cell repertoires in COVID-19 (dated by TCRdb to about 2020). Receptor libraries were prepared by the immunoSEQ multiplex PCR assay. Imported from immuneACCESS, the table was reduced by TCRdb to in-frame sequences with V and J called. These copies leave out some clones; in studies compared against another copy, an unresolved V gene accounts for under half, and the cause of the remainder is not known. The sample contains about 230,000 clones, around four fifths of them found a single time. Roughly 20% of the sample is held by the ten biggest clonotypes. Sequencing input: peripheral blood. These receptors came from a woman over 75 with active or convalescent COVID-19.

This clone has at least ten counts. The genes are TRBV7-9 and TRBJ1-5; TRBD1 matches at 8 bases. The CDR3 has 17 residues. The V gene's germline CDR1 is SEHNR and CDR2 FQNEAQ (reference sequence). The V gene end was trimmed by 5 bases and the J gene end by 4 bases; junction bases not matched to a gene: 13. CDR3 protein: CASSQGRGLGGNQPQHF. In DNA form, the CDR3 reads TGTGCCAGCAGCCAAGGCAGGGGGCTAGGAGGTAATCAGCCCCAGCATTTT. The variable domain in full, with the rest retrieved from reference TRBV7-9 and TRBJ1-5, is DTGVSQNPRHKITKRGQNVTFRCDPISEHNRLYWYRQTLGQGPEFLTYFQNEAQLEKSRLLSDRFSAERPKGSFSTLEIQRTEQGDSAMYLCASSQGRGLGGNQPQHFGDGTRLSIL.

For the CDR3, the DNA is TGTGCTAGTGGTTTGGTAATATTGGGAACAGGGAATACAGATGGCTACACCTTC. Its protein is CASGLVILGTGNTDGYTF. This chain joins TRBV12-5 and TRBJ1-2; TRBD1 might be the D (6 bases). V shed 0 bases and J shed 6 bases, with 23 bases lying between them. The V gene's germline CDR1 is LGHNT and CDR2 FRNRAP. The CDR3 sequence is 18 residues long.

The V call is TRBV7-2, the J call TRBJ1-1, with TRBD1 as a possible D gene (5 bases). This CDR3 is built from 14 residues. From germline, CDR1 is SGHTA and CDR2 FQGNSA. V lost 3 bases and J lost 4, with 12 bases in between. CDR3 sequence: CASSLRGGGTEAFF. CDR3 nucleotides: TGTGCCAGCAGCTTGCGGGGGGGAGGCACTGAAGCTTTCTTT.

The chain joins TRBV6-6 to TRBJ1-2, with D perhaps TRBD1 (5 bases). This CDR3 is 13 amino acids long. Germline loops: CDR1 MNHNY, CDR2 SVGAGI (reference sequence). V lost 5 bases, J lost 8 bases, and 15 bases lay in between. CDR3 loop: CASSGRGGFGYTF. In DNA form, the CDR3 reads TGTGCCAGCAGTGGCCGCGGGGGGTTCGGCTACACCTTC.

In its sample, this clone was seen once. The chain combines TRBV18 with TRBJ1-1; the D gene is possibly TRBD1 (6 bases). The CDR3 is 14 amino acids. The V end lost 7 bases, the J end lost 1 base, and 13 bases lay between the germline ends. Germline CDR1 KGHSH, CDR2 LQKENI. This CDR3 reads CASYPSRGNTEAFF. The CDR3 DNA reads TGTGCCAGCTACCCGAGCAGGGGGAACACTGAAGCTTTCTTT.

This sequence joins TRBV29-1 and TRBJ2-7; TRBD1 matches at 9 bases. The CDR3 has 14 amino acids. V trimming: 1 base; J trimming: 5 bases; junction bases outside the gene matches: 6. Germline V gene data show CDR1 as SQVTM and CDR2 as ANQGSEA. CDR3 amino acids: CSVEGGTGLHEQYF. The CDR3 DNA is TGCAGCGTTGAAGGGGGGACAGGGCTCCACGAGCAGTACTTC.

This clone showed up just once. The chain employs TRBV5-5 and TRBJ2-7; unclear D gene. Trimming left V 0 bases short and J 4 bases short, with 14 bases between. The germline V gene encodes CDR1 SGHKS and CDR2 YYEKEE (reference sequence). The CDR3 contains 15 residues. The CDR3 bases are TGTGCCAGCAGCTTGGTGTTAGCCACGGCTTACGAGCAGTACTTC. It yields the protein CASSLVLATAYEQYF.

This clone was detected only a few times. The CDR3 loop reads CASSLKGAGGNTIYF. CDR3 in DNA: TGCGCCAGCAGCTTGAAGGGGGCAGGTGGAAACACCATATATTTT. The chain is built from TRBV5-1 and TRBJ1-3; TRBD1 aligns across 7 bases. CDR1 and CDR2 (germline): SGHRS, YFSETQ. The CDR3 has 15 amino acids. V dropped 1 base and J dropped 3; count of bases not matched to a gene: 4.

The CDR3 sequence: CASSTYGTGTYEQYF. As DNA, the CDR3 is TGTGCCAGCAGTACCTACGGGACAGGGACATACGAGCAGTACTTC. The gene calls are TRBV28 and TRBJ2-7, with 9 bases lining up with TRBD1. The CDR3 length is 15 residues. CDR1 MDHEN and CDR2 SYDVKM come from the germline V gene. Unmatched junction bases numbered 9, after V lost 5 bases and J lost 4 bases. Based on the CDR3 plus reference TRBV28 and TRBJ2-7, the full variable domain is DVKVTQSSRYLVKRTGEKVFLECVQDMDHENMFWYRQDPGLGLRLIYFSYDVKMKEKGDIPEGYSVSREKKERFSLILESASTNQTSMYLCASSTYGTGTYEQYFGPGTRLTVT.

The gene calls are TRBV5-4 and TRBJ2-1; a possible D gene is TRBD2 (5 bases). CDR3 size: 15 residues. Germline V lookup: CDR1 SGHNT, CDR2 YYREEE (reference sequence). Trimming shortened V by 4 bases and J by 8 bases, and 19 bases separated the two germline ends. CDR3 in amino acids: CASSPRTSAVDEQFF. DNA for the CDR3: TGTGCCAGCAGCCCGAGGACTTCAGCTGTCGATGAGCAGTTCTTC.

The gene calls are TRBV7-2 and TRBJ2-1; 8 bases fit TRBD2. Germline V CDR1 and CDR2: SGHTA, FQGNSA. CDR3 length equals 16 residues. V trimming: 4 bases; J trimming: 1 base; junction bases outside the gene matches: 6. Here the CDR3 reads CASSSSGTSSYNEQFF. CDR3 nucleotide sequence: TGTGCCAGCAGCTCATCCGGGACTAGTTCCTACAATGAGCAGTTCTTC.

This clone was seen a handful of times. This sequence joins TRBV30 and TRBJ1-2, with 9 bases that match TRBD1. This CDR3 has 14 residues. V shed 5 bases, J shed 6 bases, and the junction held 10 bases outside the gene matches. CDR1 GTSNPN and CDR2 SVGIG come from the germline V gene (reference sequence). The CDR3 loop reads CAWLLRDRAHGYTF. The DNA for the CDR3 is TGTGCCTGGCTCCTCCGGGACAGGGCGCATGGCTACACCTTC.